The clone carrying this T cell receptor beta chain was detected many times. This sample is drawn from a study of CDR3 diversity in severe acne. TCRdb called the PCR reads again in MiXCR, with one record for every CDR3 protein. The sample lists over 90,000 distinct CDR3 sequences; roughly 51% were seen once. Germline CDR1 is MDHEN and CDR2 is SYDVKM. The CDR3 has 12 residues. Trimming removed 3 bases from V and 5 bases from J; junction bases left unmatched: 1. This TCR derives from a male donor with acne. The chain has TRBV28 and TRBJ2-7, with TRBD2 matching 7 bases. Sequencing was carried out using blood. CDR3 coding DNA: TGTGCCAGCAGTTTGGGGAGGGACGAGCAGTACTTC. Amino acids: CASSLGRDEQYF.